The table lists the clone carrying this TCR beta chain with a few counts. The record originates from a study of T-cell memory formation after mild COVID-19. The length of the CDR3 is 15 residues. Germline lookup yields CDR1 LGHNA and CDR2 YSLEER. Trimming removed 4 bases from V and 5 bases from J, with 15 bases in between. The 5'RACE method, run with constant-segment primers, produced TCR alpha and TCR beta cDNA libraries (carrying sample barcodes and UMIs). TCRdb re-analysed the 5' RACE reads in MiXCR, keeping a single row per CDR3 protein. The sample lists hundreds of thousands of distinct CDR3 sequences, approximately 24% occurring once.

The chain has TRBV4-3 and TRBJ2-1, with D maybe TRBD2 (5 bases). Sequenced: PBMCs or a T cell subset sorted from them (not recorded which). The TCR was taken from an adult woman who had mild COVID-19 (a few samples of this study predate the infection). Cell type and time point are not known. CDR3 DNA sequence: TGCGCCAGCAGCCTAGATTGGGGAGTTGACAATGAGCAGTTCTTC. Protein sequence: CASSLDWGVDNEQFF.